At least ten counts were recorded for the clone carrying this TCR beta chain. Antigen specificity is unknown. At one end the junction does not follow the germline gene, possibly because of a read error. This sample was taken from a study of T-cell reconstitution after alpha-beta-depleted transplantation in children. The CDR3 has 15 amino acids. Germline values: CDR1 LGHDT, CDR2 YNNKEL (reference sequence). Findings and caveats of the study: Newly produced T cells mostly accounted for T-cell counts and diversity one year post-transplant. High day-60 TCRbeta diversity in some patients came from surviving recipient T cells and thymic progenitors.

Preparation of the TCRbeta library used unique molecular identifiers. TCRdb re-analysed the PCR reads in MiXCR, keeping a single row per CDR3 protein. The sample lists 210,000 or so distinct CDR3 sequences; about 11% were seen once. Source: PBMCs, taken before TCRalphabeta/CD19-depleted stem cell transplant. The TCR comes from a child less than two years old with acute myeloid leukemia, due to receive a stem cell transplant. The chain employs TRBV3-1 and TRBJ2-1, with 13 positions matching TRBD2. The CDR3 sequence: CASNQLAGGPGEQFF. The CDR3 DNA follows: TGTGCCAGCAACCAACTAGCGGGAGGGCCCGGTGAGCAGTTCTTC.